This T cell receptor (beta chain) was captured by sequencing in a study of blood T cell repertoires in COVID-19. Overall study: The United States, Italy and Spain supplied acute and convalescent COVID-19 samples. Sample material is recorded as cDNA or gDNA derived from T cells, B-cell-depleted T cells, or PBMCs.

From germline, CDR1 is KGHSH and CDR2 LQKENI. CDR3 length equals 13 residues. V lost 2 bases and J 3 bases, leaving 7 bases between the germline ends. Measured with immunoSEQ multiplex PCR; TCRdb has only the in-frame clones, and not every one. Of approximately 240,000 clones in the sample, about 85% were seen once. Cohort allocation depended upon clinical history that participants reported. What was sequenced was PBMCs or T cells enriched from blood (not recorded which). The clonotype was recovered from a woman in her twenties or thirties with acute COVID-19. V is TRBV18 and J is TRBJ1-1; no clear D. CDR3 region: CASSPVRDTEAFF. The CDR3 DNA follows: TGTGCCAGCTCACCAGTGAGGGACACTGAAGCTTTCTTT. The full variable domain, with the rest looked up from reference TRBV18 and TRBJ1-1, is NAGVMQNPRHLVRRRGQEARLRCSPMKGHSHVYWYRQLPEEGLKFMVYLQKENIIDESGMPKERFSAEFPKEGPSILRIQQVVRGDSAAYFCASSPVRDTEAFFGQGTRLTVV.